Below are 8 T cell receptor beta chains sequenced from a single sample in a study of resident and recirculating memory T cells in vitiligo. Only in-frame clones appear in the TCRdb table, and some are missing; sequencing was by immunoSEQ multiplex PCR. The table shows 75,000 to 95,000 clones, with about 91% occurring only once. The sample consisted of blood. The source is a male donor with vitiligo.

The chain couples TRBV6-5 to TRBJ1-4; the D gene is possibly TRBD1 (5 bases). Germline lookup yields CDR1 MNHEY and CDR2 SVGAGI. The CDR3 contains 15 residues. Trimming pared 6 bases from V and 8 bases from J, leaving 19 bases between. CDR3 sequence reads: CASSSQGGAGEKLFF. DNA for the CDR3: TGTGCCAGCAGCTCTCAGGGTGGGGCAGGGGAAAAACTGTTTTTT.

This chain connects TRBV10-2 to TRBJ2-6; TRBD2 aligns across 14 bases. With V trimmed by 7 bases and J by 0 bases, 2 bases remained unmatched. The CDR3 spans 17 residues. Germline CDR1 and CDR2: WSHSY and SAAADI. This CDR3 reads CASTGLAGGSGANVLTF. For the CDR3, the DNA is TGCGCCAGCACTGGACTAGCGGGGGGCTCTGGGGCCAACGTCCTGACTTTC.

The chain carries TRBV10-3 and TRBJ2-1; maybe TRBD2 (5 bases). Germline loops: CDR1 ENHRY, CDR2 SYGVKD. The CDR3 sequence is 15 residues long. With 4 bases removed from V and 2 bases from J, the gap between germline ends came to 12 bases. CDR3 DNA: TGTGCCATCAGTGCAGGAGACGGGACCTACAATGAGCAGTTCTTC. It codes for CAISAGDGTYNEQFF.

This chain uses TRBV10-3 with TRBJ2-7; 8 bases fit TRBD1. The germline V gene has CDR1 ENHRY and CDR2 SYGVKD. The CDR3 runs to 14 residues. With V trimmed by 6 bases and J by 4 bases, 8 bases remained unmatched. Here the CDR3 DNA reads TGTGCCATCAGCTCAACAGGGGGGTGGTACGAGCAGTACTTC. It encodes CAISSTGGWYEQYF.

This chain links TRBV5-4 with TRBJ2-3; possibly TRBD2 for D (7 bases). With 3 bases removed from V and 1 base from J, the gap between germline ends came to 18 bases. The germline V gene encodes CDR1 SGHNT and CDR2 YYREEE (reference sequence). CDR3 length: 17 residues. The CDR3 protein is CASSSDGGGGGTDTQYF. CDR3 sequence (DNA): TGTGCCAGCAGCTCGGACGGCGGGGGCGGTGGCACAGATACGCAGTATTTT.

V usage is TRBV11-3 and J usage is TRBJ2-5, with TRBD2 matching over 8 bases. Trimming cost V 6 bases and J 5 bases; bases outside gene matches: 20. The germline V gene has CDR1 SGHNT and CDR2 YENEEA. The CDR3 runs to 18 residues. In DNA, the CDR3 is TGTGCCAGCAGACGAATCCACACCCCGGGACTAGGCACCGAGACCCAGTACTTC. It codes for CASRRIHTPGLGTETQYF.

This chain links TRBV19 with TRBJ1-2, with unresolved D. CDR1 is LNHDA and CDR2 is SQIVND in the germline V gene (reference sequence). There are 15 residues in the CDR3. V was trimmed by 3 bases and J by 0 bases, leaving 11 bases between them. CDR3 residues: CASSIGRRTNYGYTF. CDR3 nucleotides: TGTGCCAGTAGTATTGGGAGACGGACTAACTATGGCTACACCTTC.

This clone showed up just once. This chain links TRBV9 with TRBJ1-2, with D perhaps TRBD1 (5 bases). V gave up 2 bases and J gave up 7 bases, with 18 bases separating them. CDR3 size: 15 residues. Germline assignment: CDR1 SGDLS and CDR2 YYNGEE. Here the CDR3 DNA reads TGTGCCAGCAGCGTTTCCCAAGGGGATCTTGGTGGCTACACCTTC. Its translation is CASSVSQGDLGGYTF.